This entry lists 8 T cell receptor beta chains sequenced from one sample in a study of blood T cells in healthy people across ages. PCR was performed a second time for roughly 7 to 12 cycles using a sample-barcoded 5' primer and a J-beta primer mix. TCRdb processed the 5' RACE reads anew with MiXCR; each CDR3 protein has one entry. The sample includes 650,000 to 700,000 distinct CDR3 sequences, approximately 52% of them seen just once. The material sequenced was blood. Every receptor here comes from a woman of 80 years or more in good health.

The chain combines TRBV12-3 or TRBV12-4 with TRBJ1-6, with 7 nucleotides matching TRBD1. Unmatched junction bases numbered 9, after V lost 6 bases and J lost 10 bases. The CDR3 is 14 residues long. CDR3 region: CASRGGQERSPLHF. The CDR3 DNA reads as TGTGCCAGCAGGGGCGGACAGGAGAGGTCACCCCTCCACTTT.

The table lists this clonotype with many counts. J is TRBJ2-1 and V is TRBV11-2, with D possibly being TRBD2 (5 bases). The CDR3 has 14 amino acids. Per the germline V gene, CDR1 is SGHAT and CDR2 is FQNNGV. The V end was cut by 5 bases, the J end by 5 bases, with 13 bases between. The CDR3 DNA sequence: TGTGCCAGCAGCCCTCGCTGGACTGACAATGAGCAGTTCTTC. This translates into CASSPRWTDNEQFF. The complete variable domain, with remaining parts taken from reference TRBV11-2 and TRBJ2-1, reads EAGVAQSPRYKIIEKRQSVAFWCNPISGHATLYWYQQILGQGPKLLIQFQNNGVVDDSQLPKDRFSAERLKGVDSTLKIQPAKLEDSAVYLCASSPRWTDNEQFFGPGTRLTVL.

The rearrangement uses TRBV20-1 and TRBJ2-3, with 7 positions matching TRBD2. V shed 6 bases, J shed 2 bases, and the junction held 23 bases outside the gene matches. The CDR3 extends over 19 amino acids. Germline V CDR1 and CDR2: DFQATT, SNEGSKA (reference sequence). CDR3 nucleotide sequence: TGCAGTGCAAACCGACTAGCCCCGCTCTCTATTCCTTACACAGATACGCAGTATTTT. As protein: CSANRLAPLSIPYTDTQYF.

This clonotype was picked up a small number of times. A single base separates this from a much larger clone, so it may be a read error. V gene TRBV20-1 combines with J gene TRBJ2-7; no clear D. Germline V gene sequence: CDR1 DFQATT, CDR2 SNEGSKA (reference sequence). This CDR3 has 12 amino acids. The CDR3 sequence is CRAADGSYEQYF. The CDR3 DNA reads as TGCAGGGCCGCGGACGGATCCTACGAGCAGTACTTC.

The CDR3 reads CASSRDTPTNEKLFF. CDR3 sequence (DNA): TGTGCCAGCAGCCGCGACACCCCAACTAATGAAAAACTGTTTTTT. The V and J genes are TRBV28 and TRBJ1-4; D gene ambiguous. CDR1 MDHEN and CDR2 SYDVKM come from the germline V gene. The germline V and J ends were trimmed by 6 bases and 0 bases, with 11 bases remaining between them. This CDR3 has 15 residues.

The chain is built from TRBV29-1 and TRBJ1-2, with a weak D call TRBD1 (6 bases). The CDR3 is made up of 11 amino acids. V was trimmed by 7 bases and J by 6 bases, leaving 12 bases between them. Germline-derived CDR1 and CDR2 are SQVTM and ANQGSEA. This CDR3 reads CSAREGDGYTF. CDR3 nucleotide sequence: TGCAGCGCCCGCGAGGGGGATGGCTACACCTTC. The full variable domain, rest sourced from reference TRBV29-1 and TRBJ1-2, is SAVISQKPSRDICQRGTSLTIQCQVDSQVTMMFWYRQQPGQSLTLIATANQGSEATYESGFVIDKFPISRPNLTFSTLTVSNMSPEDSSIYLCSAREGDGYTFGSGTRLTVV.

This sequence joins TRBV5-1 and TRBJ2-5; D remains ambiguous. V was pared by 1 base and J by 11 bases, with 15 bases between. Germline values: CDR1 SGHRS, CDR2 YFSETQ. The CDR3 runs to 13 residues. The CDR3 sequence is CASSLNVRRIQYF. The DNA of the CDR3 is TGCGCCAGCAGCTTGAACGTGAGGCGAATTCAGTACTTC.

Turning to this clonotype: A read error may explain this, as a much larger clone is one base away. This chain joins TRBV2 and TRBJ2-5; the match to TRBD2 covers 9 bases. V shed 6 bases and J 11 bases; nucleotides not matched to a gene: 13. There are 14 residues in the CDR3. Per the germline V gene, CDR1 is SNHLY and CDR2 is FYNNEI. CDR3 in DNA: TGTGCCAGCAGGGCTAGCGGGGTTGATAATGAGCAGTACTTC. Residues: CASRASGVDNEQYF.